This T cell receptor beta chain was captured by sequencing in a study of blood T cell repertoires in COVID-19. Study-level information: Sources were T cells, B-cell-depleted T cells, or PBMCs; the material itself was cDNA or gDNA.

The Seattle patients joined while their infection was active and were tracked longitudinally afterward. Per the study methods: Researchers report that nucleated cell counts were estimated from reference gene primer amplification. Sequencing used immunoSEQ multiplex PCR; TCRdb keeps in-frame clones, though not all of them. V, J and clone size derive from that table, while D and trimming were established from the DNA sequence. The sample records some 230,000 clones, roughly 86% being singletons. The sample consisted of peripheral blood. The source is a woman aged 45-65 years with COVID-19, enrolled during active disease.

The CDR3 DNA reads TGCGCCAGCAGCCAAGGGGAGGCAGGGCCTGAAAAACTGTTTTTT. Translating it yields CASSQGEAGPEKLFF. The gene calls are TRBV4-3 and TRBJ1-4; weak D call: TRBD1 (5 bases). From germline, CDR1 is LGHNA and CDR2 YSLEER. Trimming removed 1 base from V and 7 bases from J, with 13 bases in between. This CDR3 comprises 15 residues.